This T cell receptor beta chain originates from a study of blood T cell repertoires in COVID-19. Study overall: Samples of COVID-19 (acute and convalescent) were obtained from the United States, Italy and Spain. T cells, B-cell-depleted T cells, or PBMCs supplied cDNA or gDNA.

Original analysis: Amplified reference gene primers provided the basis for estimating nucleated cell counts. Sequencing was performed with immunoSEQ multiplex PCR; in TCRdb, only in-frame clones are kept and a portion is missing. That table is the source of V, J and clone size, and D and trimming were worked out from the DNA. The sample includes under 200,000 clones, just under 90% of them seen just once. V lost 5 bases to trimming and J lost 5 bases; unmatched junction nucleotides: 2. Germline CDR1 is SGHTA and CDR2 is FQGNSA. The CDR3 is 13 residues long. Sequenced material: peripheral blood. The sequence was obtained from a young man with active or convalescent COVID-19. This chain connects TRBV7-2 to TRBJ1-5, with 8 bases aligning to TRBD1. CDR3 in amino acids: CASSLRGHQPQHF. The CDR3 DNA follows: TGTGCCAGCAGCCTCAGGGGGCATCAGCCCCAGCATTTT.